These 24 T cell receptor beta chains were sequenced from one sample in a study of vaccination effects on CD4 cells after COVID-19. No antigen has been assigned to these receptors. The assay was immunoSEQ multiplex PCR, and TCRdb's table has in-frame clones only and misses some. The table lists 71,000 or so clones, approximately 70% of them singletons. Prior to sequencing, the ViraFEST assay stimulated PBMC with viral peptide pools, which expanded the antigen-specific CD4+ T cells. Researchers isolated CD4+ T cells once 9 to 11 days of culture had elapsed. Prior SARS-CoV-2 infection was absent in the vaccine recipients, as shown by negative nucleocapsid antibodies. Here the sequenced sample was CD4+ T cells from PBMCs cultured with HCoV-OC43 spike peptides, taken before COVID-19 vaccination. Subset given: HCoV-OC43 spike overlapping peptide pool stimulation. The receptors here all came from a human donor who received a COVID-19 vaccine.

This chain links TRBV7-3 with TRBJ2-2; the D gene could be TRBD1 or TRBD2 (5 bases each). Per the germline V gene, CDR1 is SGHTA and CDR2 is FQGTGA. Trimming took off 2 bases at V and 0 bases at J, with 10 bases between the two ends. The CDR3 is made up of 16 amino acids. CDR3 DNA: TGTGCCAGCAGCTTAGGGGGAAACGCGAACACCGGGGAGCTGTTTTTT. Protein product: CASSLGGNANTGELFF.

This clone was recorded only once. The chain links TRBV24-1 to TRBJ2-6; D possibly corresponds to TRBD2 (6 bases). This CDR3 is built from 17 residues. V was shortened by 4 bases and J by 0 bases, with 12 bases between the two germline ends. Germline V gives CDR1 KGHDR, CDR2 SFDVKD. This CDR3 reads CATSEGLSSSGANVLTF. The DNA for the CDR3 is TGTGCCACCAGTGAGGGACTTTCAAGCTCTGGGGCCAACGTCCTGACTTTC.

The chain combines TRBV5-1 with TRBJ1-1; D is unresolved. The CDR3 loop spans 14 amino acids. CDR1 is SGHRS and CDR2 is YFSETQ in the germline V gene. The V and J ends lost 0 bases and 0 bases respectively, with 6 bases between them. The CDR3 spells CASSLGTLNTEAFF. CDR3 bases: TGCGCCAGCAGCTTGGGGACTTTGAACACTGAAGCTTTCTTT.

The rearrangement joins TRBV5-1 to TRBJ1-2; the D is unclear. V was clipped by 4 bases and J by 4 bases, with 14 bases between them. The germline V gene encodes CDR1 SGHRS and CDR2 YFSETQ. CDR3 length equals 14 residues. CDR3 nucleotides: TGCGCCAGCAGCCCCGAGGGTTCTTCCTATGGCTACACCTTC. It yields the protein CASSPEGSSYGYTF.

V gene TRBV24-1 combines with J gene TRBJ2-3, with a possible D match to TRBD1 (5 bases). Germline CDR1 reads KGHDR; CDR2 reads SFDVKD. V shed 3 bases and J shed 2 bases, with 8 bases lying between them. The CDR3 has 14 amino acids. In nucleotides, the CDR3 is TGTGCCACCAGTGATACAGGCTCCACAGATACGCAGTATTTT. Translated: CATSDTGSTDTQYF.

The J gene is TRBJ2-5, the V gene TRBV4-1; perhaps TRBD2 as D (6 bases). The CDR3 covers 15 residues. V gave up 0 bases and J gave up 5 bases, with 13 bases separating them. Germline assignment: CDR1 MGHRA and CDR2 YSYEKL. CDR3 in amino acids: CASSQDRAGWETQYF. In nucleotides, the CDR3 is TGCGCCAGCAGCCAAGATCGGGCGGGGTGGGAGACCCAGTACTTC.

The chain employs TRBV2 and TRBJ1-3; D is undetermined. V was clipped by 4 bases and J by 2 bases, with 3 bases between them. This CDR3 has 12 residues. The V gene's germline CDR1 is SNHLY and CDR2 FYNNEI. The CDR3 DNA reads TGTGCCAGCAGTGTAACTGGAAACACCATATATTTT. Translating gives CASSVTGNTIYF.

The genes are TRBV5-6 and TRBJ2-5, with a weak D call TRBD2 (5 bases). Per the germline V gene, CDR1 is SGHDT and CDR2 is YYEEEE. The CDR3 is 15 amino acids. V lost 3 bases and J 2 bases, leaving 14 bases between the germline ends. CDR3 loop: CASSSSNGVQETQYF. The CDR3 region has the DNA TGTGCCAGCAGCTCGTCCAACGGGGTTCAAGAGACCCAGTACTTC. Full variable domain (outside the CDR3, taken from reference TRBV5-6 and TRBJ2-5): DAGVTQSPTHLIKTRGQQVTLRCSPKSGHDTVSWYQQALGQGPQFIFQYYEEEERQRGNFPDRFSGHQFPNYSSELNVNALLLGDSALYLCASSSSNGVQETQYFGPGTRLLVL.

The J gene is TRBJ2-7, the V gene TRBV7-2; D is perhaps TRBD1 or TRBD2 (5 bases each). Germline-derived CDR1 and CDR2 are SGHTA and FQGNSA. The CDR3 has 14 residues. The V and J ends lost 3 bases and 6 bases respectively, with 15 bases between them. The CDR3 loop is CASSFSFTGGEQYV. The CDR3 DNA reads TGTGCCAGCAGCTTTTCCTTCACTGGGGGCGAGCAGTACGTC.

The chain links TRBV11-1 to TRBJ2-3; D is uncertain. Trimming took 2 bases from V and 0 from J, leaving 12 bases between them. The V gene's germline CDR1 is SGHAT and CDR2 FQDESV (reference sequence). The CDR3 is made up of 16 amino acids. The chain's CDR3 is CASSLRSGKSTDTQYF. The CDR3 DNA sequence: TGTGCCAGCAGCTTAAGGTCTGGCAAAAGCACAGATACGCAGTATTTT.

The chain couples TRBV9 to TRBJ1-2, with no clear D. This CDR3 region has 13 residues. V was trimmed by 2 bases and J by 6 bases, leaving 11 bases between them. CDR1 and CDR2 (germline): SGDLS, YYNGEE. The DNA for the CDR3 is TGTGCCAGCAGCGTCCAACCTGTGGATGGCTACACCTTC. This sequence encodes CASSVQPVDGYTF.

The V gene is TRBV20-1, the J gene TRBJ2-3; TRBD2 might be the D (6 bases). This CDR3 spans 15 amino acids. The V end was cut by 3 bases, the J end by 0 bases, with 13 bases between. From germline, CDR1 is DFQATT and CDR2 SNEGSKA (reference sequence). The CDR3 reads CSASTTSPSTDTQYF. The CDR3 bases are TGCAGTGCTAGTACAACTAGCCCTAGCACAGATACGCAGTATTTT.

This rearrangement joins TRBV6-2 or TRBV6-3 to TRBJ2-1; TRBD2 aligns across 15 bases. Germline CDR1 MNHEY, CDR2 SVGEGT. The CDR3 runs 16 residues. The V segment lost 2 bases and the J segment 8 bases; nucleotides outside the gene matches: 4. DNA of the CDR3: TGTGCCAGCAGTTACCCGGGACTAGCGGGGGGCTATGAGCAGTTCTTC. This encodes CASSYPGLAGGYEQFF.

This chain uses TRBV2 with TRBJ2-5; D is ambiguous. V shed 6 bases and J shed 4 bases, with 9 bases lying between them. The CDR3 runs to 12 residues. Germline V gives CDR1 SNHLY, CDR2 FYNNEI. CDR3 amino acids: CASRPAAETQYF. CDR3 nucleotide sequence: TGTGCCAGCAGGCCCGCTGCAGAGACCCAGTACTTC.

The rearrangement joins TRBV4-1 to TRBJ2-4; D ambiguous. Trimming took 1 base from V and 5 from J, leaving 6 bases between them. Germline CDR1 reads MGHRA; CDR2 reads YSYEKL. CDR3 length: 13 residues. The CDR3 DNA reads TGCGCCAGCAGCCAAGTCGACCAAAACATTCAGTACTTC. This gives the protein CASSQVDQNIQYF.

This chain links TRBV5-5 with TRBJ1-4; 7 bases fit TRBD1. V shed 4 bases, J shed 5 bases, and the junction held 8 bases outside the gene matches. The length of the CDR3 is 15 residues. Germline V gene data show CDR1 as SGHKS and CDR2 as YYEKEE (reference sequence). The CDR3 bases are TGTGCCAGCAGCCGACAGGGTCGACAAAATGAAAAACTGTTTTTT. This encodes CASSRQGRQNEKLFF.

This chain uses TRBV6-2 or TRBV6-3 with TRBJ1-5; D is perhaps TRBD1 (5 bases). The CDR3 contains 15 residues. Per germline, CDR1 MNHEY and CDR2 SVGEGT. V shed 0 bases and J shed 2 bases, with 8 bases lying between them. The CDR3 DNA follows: TGTGCCAGCAGTTACTCGATGGGGGGCAATCAGCCCCAGCATTTT. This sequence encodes CASSYSMGGNQPQHF.

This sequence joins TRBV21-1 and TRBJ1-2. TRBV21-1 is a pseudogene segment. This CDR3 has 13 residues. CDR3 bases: TGTGCCAGCAGCCGGGACGGGGAGCATGGCTACACCTTC. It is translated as CASSRDGEHGYTF.

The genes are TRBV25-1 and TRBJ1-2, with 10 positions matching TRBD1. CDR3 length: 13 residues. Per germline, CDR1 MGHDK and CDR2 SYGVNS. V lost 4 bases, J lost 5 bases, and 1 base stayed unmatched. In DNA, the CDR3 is TGTGCCAGCAGTGTGGGACAGGGGTATGGCTACACCTTC. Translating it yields CASSVGQGYGYTF.

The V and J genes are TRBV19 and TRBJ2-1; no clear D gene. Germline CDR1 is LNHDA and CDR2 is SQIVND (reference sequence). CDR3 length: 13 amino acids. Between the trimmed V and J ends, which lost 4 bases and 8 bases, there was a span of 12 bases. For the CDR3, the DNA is TGTGCCAGTAGTAAAACTACGGGTTATGAGCAGTTCTTC. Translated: CASSKTTGYEQFF.

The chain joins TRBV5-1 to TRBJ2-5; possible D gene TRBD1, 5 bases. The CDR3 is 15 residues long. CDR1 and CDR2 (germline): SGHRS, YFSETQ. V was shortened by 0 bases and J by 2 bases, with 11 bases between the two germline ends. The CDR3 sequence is CASSLEWGPQETQYF. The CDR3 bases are TGCGCCAGCAGCTTGGAGTGGGGCCCTCAAGAGACCCAGTACTTC. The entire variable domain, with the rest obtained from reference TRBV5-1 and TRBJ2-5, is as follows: KAGVTQTPRYLIKTRGQQVTLSCSPISGHRSVSWYQQTPGQGLQFLFEYFSETQRNKGNFPGRFSGRQFSNSRSEMNVSTLELGDSALYLCASSLEWGPQETQYFGPGTRLLVL.

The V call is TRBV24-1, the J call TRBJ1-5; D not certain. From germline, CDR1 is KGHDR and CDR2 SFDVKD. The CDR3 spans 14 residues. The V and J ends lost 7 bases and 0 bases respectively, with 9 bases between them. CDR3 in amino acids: CATSGDYSNQPQHF. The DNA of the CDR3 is TGTGCCACCAGCGGGGATTATAGCAATCAGCCCCAGCATTTT.

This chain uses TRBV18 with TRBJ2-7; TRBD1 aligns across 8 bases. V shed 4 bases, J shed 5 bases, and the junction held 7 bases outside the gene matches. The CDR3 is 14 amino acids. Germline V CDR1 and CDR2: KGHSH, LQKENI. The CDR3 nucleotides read TGTGCCAGCTCACTACTCGGACAGGGCCACGAGCAGTACGTC. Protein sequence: CASSLLGQGHEQYV.

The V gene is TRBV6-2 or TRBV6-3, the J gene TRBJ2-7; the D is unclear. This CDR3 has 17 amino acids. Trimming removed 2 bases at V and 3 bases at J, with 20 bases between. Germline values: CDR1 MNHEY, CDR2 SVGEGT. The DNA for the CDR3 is TGTGCCAGCAGTTACCCCCTCTATCACCCGAAGTACTACGAGCAGTACGTC. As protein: CASSYPLYHPKYYEQYV.